This is a list of T cell receptor beta chains from one sample in a study of T-cell memory formation after mild COVID-19. A single record per CDR3 protein comes from TCRdb applying MiXCR to the 5' RACE reads. The sample yields some 490,000 distinct CDR3 sequences, 15% to 20% seen once. The specimen sequenced was PBMCs or a T cell subset sorted from them (not recorded which). All receptors derive from an adult woman who had mild COVID-19 (a few samples of this study predate the infection). Cell type and time point are not known. CDR3s include the opening cysteine and the closing phenylalanine or tryptophan. The D gene is left open where the match is weak. Size values are once, few and many counts, or a class for expanded clones, and some rows have none.

V gene	J gene	clone size	D gene	CDR3 DNA	CDR3 protein
TRBV6-2/TRBV6-3	TRBJ1-2	-	TRBD1	TGTGCCAGCACGTTTTCCCGGGACAGGGGCTATGGCTACACCTTC	CASTFSRDRGYGYTF
TRBV20-1	TRBJ2-1	few	-	TGCAGTGCTATTCATAAGCAGTTCAATGAGCAGTTCTTC	CSAIHKQFNEQFF
TRBV12-3/TRBV12-4	TRBJ2-7	few	TRBD1	TGTGCCAGCAGTACAGGGGCGGTCAGCTCCTACGAGCAGTACTTC	CASSTGAVSSYEQYF
TRBV3-1	TRBJ2-5	-	-	TGTGCCAGCAGCCAAAGGTTGATAGACCAGTACTTC	CASSQRLIDQYF
TRBV7-6	TRBJ2-3	many	-	TGTGCCAGCAGCTTAGCGGGGGGCCTTCCAGATACGCAGTATTTT	CASSLAGGLPDTQYF
TRBV6-5	TRBJ2-1	-	-	TGTGCCAGCAGTCAGACTGGCAACAATGAGCAGTTCTTC	CASSQTGNNEQFF
TRBV5-8	TRBJ2-1	-	-	TGTGCCAGCAGCTCTGGCCCAAGGGCGGGTGAGCAGTTCTTC	CASSSGPRAGEQFF
TRBV12-3/TRBV12-4	TRBJ2-1	-	-	TGTGCTGATGCGCCGGGCCGATACAATGAGCAGTTCTTC	CADAPGRYNEQFF
TRBV7-2	TRBJ1-2	few	-	TGTGCCAGCAGCTCTTTCCAGGGTGCCGGTGGCTACACCTTC	CASSSFQGAGGYTF
TRBV18	TRBJ2-1	few	TRBD1	TGTGCCAGCTCGCGACAAAGGGGACAGGGGGCGATGAATGAGCAGTTCTTC	CASSRQRGQGAMNEQFF
TRBV4-1	TRBJ2-7	-	TRBD1	TGCGCCAGCAGCCGAGGACGGGACAGGGACTACGAGCAGTACTTC	CASSRGRDRDYEQYF
TRBV5-1	TRBJ2-7	few	-	TGCGCCAGCAGCTACTCCCCGCAGAGACCTACCTACGAGCAGTACTTC	CASSYSPQRPTYEQYF
TRBV3-1	TRBJ1-1	once	-	TGTGCCAGCAGCCTGCAGTCGGTAAATGAAGCTTTCTTT	CASSLQSVNEAFF
TRBV4-1	TRBJ2-5	few	-	TGCGCCAGCAGCCAAGGACTACGACAAGAGACCCAGTACTTC	CASSQGLRQETQYF
TRBV9	TRBJ2-1	-	-	TGTGCCAGCAGCACTTCCTCAGGGGGGAATGAGCAGTTCTTC	CASSTSSGGNEQFF
TRBV29-1	TRBJ2-1	-	TRBD2	TGCAGCGTTGAAGATCTAGCGGGGGGTATCGGTGAGCAGTTCTTC	CSVEDLAGGIGEQFF
TRBV4-3	TRBJ1-4	-	TRBD1	TGCGCCAGCAGCCAAGATCGATTTGGGACAGTGATGAAAAAACTGTTTTTT	CASSQDRFGTVMKKLFF
TRBV7-2	TRBJ2-6	-	-	TGTGCCAGCAGCTTAGGGAGGGGATCAGCTGGGGCCAACGTCCTGACTTTC	CASSLGRGSAGANVLTF
TRBV5-1	TRBJ2-3	few	TRBD2	TGCGCCAGCAGCTTTTTCGCTAGCGGGGGAAGTGCAGATACGCAGTATTTT	CASSFFASGGSADTQYF
TRBV5-1	TRBJ2-2	few	-	TGCGCCAGCAGCTTGGGGCTAGGCGGAGCGGAGCTGTTTTTT	CASSLGLGGAELFF
TRBV7-8	TRBJ2-1	-	TRBD2	TGTGCCAGCAGCCCCTTGTACAGCGGGGGGTACAATGAGCAGTTCTTC	CASSPLYSGGYNEQFF
TRBV5-1	TRBJ1-1	-	-	TGCGCCAGCAGCTTGGTCGGGGCTTACACTGAAGCTTTCTTT	CASSLVGAYTEAFF
TRBV5-5	TRBJ1-1	few	TRBD1	TGTGCCAGCAGCTACCGGGACAGGGGTGCTCTGTCTGAAGCTTTCTTT	CASSYRDRGALSEAFF
TRBV11-2	TRBJ2-1	many	-	TGTGCCAGCAGCTTAGGGGGACTGAGCTCCTACAATGAGCAGTTCTTC	CASSLGGLSSYNEQFF
TRBV18	TRBJ2-7	few	-	TGTGCCAGCTCACCACTTGGGGTAGACTACGAGCAGTACTTC	CASSPLGVDYEQYF
TRBV10-3	TRBJ2-2	-	-	TGTGCCATCAGTGAGTCGAAGGGATACACCGGGGAGCTGTTTTTT	CAISESKGYTGELFF
TRBV6-2/TRBV6-3	TRBJ2-7	many	-	TGTGCCAGCACGCTAGGGCAAGAGCAGTACTTC	CASTLGQEQYF
TRBV12-3/TRBV12-4	TRBJ1-1	few	-	TGTGCCAGCAGTCCCCGGGTTGGGCAGAACACTGAAGCTTTCTTT	CASSPRVGQNTEAFF
TRBV20-1	TRBJ2-5	few	TRBD1	TGCAGTTCAGACAGGGGAAAAGAAGAGACCCAGTACTTC	CSSDRGKEETQYF
TRBV29-1	TRBJ1-1	-	TRBD1	TGCAGCGTTGCGTTCCATGGGACAGGGGGCATGAACACTGAAGCTTTCTTT	CSVAFHGTGGMNTEAFF
TRBV12-3/TRBV12-4	TRBJ2-7	-	-	TGTGCCAGCAGTTCAGACCCTACCCGCGAGCAGTACTTC	CASSSDPTREQYF
TRBV9	TRBJ1-1	-	-	TGTGCCAGCAGCCGTAGGGTATTCGTCCGGGACACTGAAGCTTTCTTT	CASSRRVFVRDTEAFF
TRBV30	TRBJ1-1	-	TRBD1	TGTGCCTGGGAATCCAGGGCAGGGGGCACTGAAGCTTTCTTT	CAWESRAGGTEAFF
TRBV5-1	TRBJ2-7	many	TRBD1	TGCGCCAGCAGCGGGGGACAGGGGGCCTACGAGCAGTACTTC	CASSGGQGAYEQYF
TRBV5-1	TRBJ1-1	-	TRBD1	TGCGCCAGCAGCCCCACAGGGGGCGAGGTGAACACTGAAGCTTTCTTT	CASSPTGGEVNTEAFF
TRBV7-2	TRBJ2-7	few	-	TGTGCCAGCAGCTTGAGCCCCCAGGGGACCTACGAGCAGTACTTC	CASSLSPQGTYEQYF
TRBV7-9	TRBJ1-1	-	-	TGTGCCAGCAGGCCCCTAGGAAGAACAGGACTGAACACTGAAGCTTTCTTT	CASRPLGRTGLNTEAFF
TRBV7-2	TRBJ2-7	few	-	TGTGCCAGCAGCTTAGTGCTACTAGAAATCTACGAGCAGTACTTC	CASSLVLLEIYEQYF
TRBV15	TRBJ1-2	few	TRBD1	TGTGCCACCCGGGTGGACAGGGTAACTTATAGTGGCTACACCTTC	CATRVDRVTYSGYTF